This T cell receptor (beta chain) was documented in a study of post-analysis software for immune sequencing data. Study conclusions and caveats: A handful of TRBV segments occurring more often in patients than controls included TRBV5-6, TRBV5-1 and TRBV20-1.

The TCR beta cDNA libraries contained unique molecular identifiers. From the PCR reads, TCRdb called clonotypes with MiXCR, one entry per CDR3 protein. Among hundreds of thousands of distinct CDR3 sequences, roughly 27% were seen once, and the ten largest hold around 0.55%. Looked up from germline, CDR1 is MDHEN and CDR2 is SYDVKM. This CDR3 spans 17 amino acids. The trim removed 2 bases at V and 2 bases at J, leaving 7 bases unmatched. To note about this clonotype: Its antigen remains unidentified.

The sample consisted of blood. The chain joins TRBV28 to TRBJ2-3, with TRBD1 matching 10 bases. The clonotype was recovered from a girl between 5 and 17 years old with multiple sclerosis. CDR3 sequence reads: CASSLLGTGAFTDTQYF. For the CDR3, the DNA is TGTGCCAGCAGTTTACTGGGGACAGGGGCTTTCACAGATACGCAGTATTTT.